The source of this TCR beta chain is a study of blood T cell repertoires in COVID-19. Cohort assignment relied on participant-reported clinical history. Germline trimming cut 1 base from V and 3 bases from J; bases unmatched to any gene: 7. Germline CDR1 KGHSH, CDR2 LQKENI. The CDR3 length is 16 residues. Method: immunoSEQ multiplex PCR; TCRdb's copy keeps in-frame clones and lacks some. The sample yields under 150,000 clones, roughly four fifths seen once. The sequence derives from a man aged 35-49 years with acute COVID-19. The chain carries TRBV18 and TRBJ2-5; 8 bases agree with TRBD1. The sequencing input was PBMCs or T cells enriched from blood (not recorded which). The CDR3 is CASSPRGRGREETQYF. The CDR3 nucleotides are TGTGCCAGCTCACCACGGGGCAGGGGGCGCGAAGAGACCCAGTACTTC.